The next 20 T cell receptor beta chains were all read from a single sample in a study of blood T cells in healthy people across ages. Using a J-beta primer mix together with a sample-barcoded 5' primer, a second PCR was run for roughly 6 to 11 cycles. TCRdb independently ran MiXCR on the 5' RACE reads; one entry per CDR3 protein. The table has about 1.7 million distinct CDR3 sequences, 28% seen once. Sequencing was done on a sample of blood. All receptors come from a woman younger than 45 in good health.

The sample holds a few counts of this clonotype. This chain links TRBV20-1 with TRBJ1-2; TRBD1 agrees at 10 bases. With 5 bases clipped from V and 4 bases from J, the junction kept 10 bases outside the gene matches. Germline V gives CDR1 DFQATT, CDR2 SNEGSKA (reference sequence). The CDR3 totals 15 residues. The CDR3 DNA is TGCAGTGCTCCTAAATTCAGGGACAGGGGCTATGGCTACACCTTC. Its protein product is CSAPKFRDRGYGYTF.

This clonotype was detected many times. J is TRBJ2-7 and V is TRBV15; TRBD2 matches 7 bases. The CDR3 has 15 residues. J lost 4 bases, V lost 0 bases, and 6 bases had no gene match. CDR1 is LNHNV, CDR2 YYDKDF, per germline (reference sequence). The DNA for the CDR3 is TGTGCCACCAGCAGAGAAGGCGGGAGTGTGTACGAGCAGTACTTC. Protein product: CATSREGGSVYEQYF.

A few counts support this clonotype. The V and J genes are TRBV10-3 and TRBJ2-3; D perhaps matches TRBD2 (5 bases). The CDR3 is 14 residues long. CDR1 and CDR2 from the germline V gene are ENHRY and SYGVKD. Trimming cost V 10 bases and J 3 bases, with 17 bases left between them. CDR3 bases: TGTGCCACCGCGGCTTCACGGGAAACAGATACGCAGTATTTT. Protein sequence: CATAASRETDTQYF.

This clonotype was observed once. At one end the junction does not follow the germline gene, possibly because of a read error. The gene calls are TRBV5-5 and TRBJ2-2; D may be TRBD2 (5 bases). The CDR3 length is 15 residues. The germline V gene has CDR1 SGHKS and CDR2 YYEKEE (reference sequence). The CDR3 bases are TGTACCAGCAGCTTGCTCGGGACGAACACCGGGGAGCTGTTTTTT. Amino acid sequence: CTSSLLGTNTGELFF.

Here the CDR3 reads CSAPTSAPDTQYF. The CDR3 coding sequence is TGCAGTGCCCCGACTAGCGCCCCAGATACGCAGTATTTT. The rearrangement joins TRBV20-1 to TRBJ2-3; TRBD2 matches at 8 bases. Germline CDR1 is DFQATT and CDR2 is SNEGSKA (reference sequence). V lost 6 bases to trimming and J lost 4 bases; unmatched junction nucleotides: 6. The CDR3 sequence is 13 residues long.

Many counts were recorded for this clonotype. This chain joins TRBV20-1 and TRBJ1-2; D call uncertain. Germline CDR1 and CDR2: DFQATT and SNEGSKA (reference sequence). Trimming pared 2 bases from V and 0 bases from J, leaving 10 bases between. The CDR3 is 14 residues long. The CDR3 sequence: CSARPYGANYGYTF. For the CDR3, the DNA is TGCAGTGCTAGACCGTACGGAGCTAACTATGGCTACACCTTC.

This rearrangement joins TRBV4-3 to TRBJ2-5; D is unclear. Germline CDR1 reads LGHNA; CDR2 reads YSLEER. V lost 1 base, J lost 11 bases, and 17 bases lay in between. There are 14 residues in the CDR3. CDR3 protein: CASSQAGLKNGQYF. The CDR3 bases are TGCGCCAGCAGCCAAGCAGGCCTCAAAAACGGGCAGTACTTC.

The V call is TRBV28, the J call TRBJ2-3; 7 bases are shared with TRBD1. Germline loops: CDR1 MDHEN, CDR2 SYDVKM. V was pared by 6 bases and J by 0 bases, with 6 bases of the junction left unmatched. This CDR3 has 15 amino acids. The CDR3 sequence: CASRTGSSSTDTQYF. CDR3 DNA: TGTGCCAGCAGGACAGGGTCCTCTAGCACAGATACGCAGTATTTT.

About this clonotype itself: A much more abundant neighbour one base away suggests this may be a read error. The chain carries TRBV7-2 and TRBJ2-1; 10 bases match TRBD1. Germline V gives CDR1 SGHTA, CDR2 FQGNSA. This CDR3 is 15 amino acids long. The DNA of the CDR3 is TGTGCCAGCAGCCACCGACAGGGGGCCTACGATGAGCAGTTCTTC. This gives the protein CASSHRQGAYDEQFF.

This clonotype was observed once. A much larger clone is a single base away; this may be a read error. The chain has TRBV20-1 and TRBJ2-3, with no clear D. Germline V gene data show CDR1 as DFQATT and CDR2 as SNEGSKA (reference sequence). Trimming stripped 6 bases from V and 4 bases from J, with 20 bases between. The CDR3 has 15 amino acids. The CDR3 protein is CSATVPGGVSDTQYF. CDR3 sequence (DNA): TGCAGTGCAACCGTCCCGGGTGGGGTATCAGATACGCAGTATTTT.

As for this clonotype: Since a much larger clone is just one base distant, this may be a read error. The chain links TRBV5-6 to TRBJ2-4, with 12 bases identical to TRBD2. The J call may be in error: the DNA end matches TRBJ2-5 better. The CDR3 has 15 amino acids. Germline-derived CDR1 and CDR2 are SGHDT and YYEEEE. CDR3 residues: CASHSGLAGRETQYF. CDR3 nucleotides: TGTGCCAGCCACTCAGGACTAGCGGGAAGAGAGACCCAGTACTTC.

A remark on this clonotype: A single base separates this from a much larger clone, so it may be a read error. The chain is built from TRBV20-1 and TRBJ2-7, with D unclear. Germline CDR1 is DFQATT and CDR2 is SNEGSKA (reference sequence). V lost 6 bases, J lost 7 bases, and 19 bases lay in between. This CDR3 comprises 13 residues. The CDR3 bases are TGCAGTGCACGACTGCCCCCCCAGGATGAGCAGTACTTC. Its translation is CSARLPPQDEQYF.

This clonotype came up a few times. V is TRBV29-1 and J is TRBJ1-2; no clear D gene. Germline lookup yields CDR1 SQVTM and CDR2 ANQGSEA. V lost 7 bases and J 2 bases, leaving 14 bases between the germline ends. The length of the CDR3 is 13 residues. The CDR3 here is CSATESGNYGYTF. CDR3 nucleotide sequence: TGCAGCGCAACCGAGAGCGGGAACTATGGCTACACCTTC.

The chain uses TRBV25-1 and TRBJ2-3; 10 nucleotides agree with TRBD2. Losses at the gene ends were 7 bases for V and 5 bases for J; bases not matched to a gene: 6. This CDR3 is 14 amino acids long. CDR1 is MGHDK, CDR2 SYGVNS, per germline. CDR3 residues: CASNLAGVGDTQYF. The CDR3 nucleotides are TGTGCCAGCAATCTAGCGGGAGTTGGAGATACGCAGTATTTT.

The chain recombines TRBV20-1 with TRBJ2-5; 7 positions match TRBD2. Germline trimming cut 2 bases from V and 5 bases from J; bases unmatched to any gene: 8. This CDR3 is built from 14 residues. CDR1 and CDR2 (germline): DFQATT, SNEGSKA (reference sequence). CDR3 bases: TGCAGTGCTAGATGCGGGAGAGGGGTGGAGACCCAGTACTTC. It yields the protein CSARCGRGVETQYF.

This clonotype was counted between two and nine times. The J gene is TRBJ2-3, the V gene TRBV20-1; 11 nucleotides match TRBD2. The CDR3 length is 16 residues. The germline gives CDR1 DFQATT, CDR2 SNEGSKA (reference sequence). V lost 1 base to trimming and J lost 1 base; unmatched junction nucleotides: 4. The CDR3 DNA follows: TGCAGTGCTAGAGCTCCGGGACTAGCGGGCACAGATACGCAGTATTTT. Encoded protein: CSARAPGLAGTDTQYF.

The J gene is TRBJ1-5, the V gene TRBV2; D ambiguous. CDR1 and CDR2 (germline): SNHLY, FYNNEI. CDR3 length: 12 amino acids. The V end lost 6 bases, the J end lost 9 bases, and 12 bases lay between the germline ends. The DNA for the CDR3 is TGTGCCAGCAGCCCGGGGTCTCGGCCCCAGCATTTT. As protein: CASSPGSRPQHF.

The chain combines TRBV7-2 with TRBJ2-7, with 11 positions matching TRBD2. Germline values: CDR1 SGHTA, CDR2 FQGNSA. The junction had 3 bases not matched to a gene; V was cut back by 0 bases and J by 2 bases. The length of the CDR3 is 16 residues. CDR3 sequence: CASSLATTSGAYEQYF. The CDR3 nucleotides read TGTGCCAGCAGCTTAGCCACGACTAGCGGGGCCTACGAGCAGTACTTC. Drawing the rest from reference TRBV7-2 and TRBJ2-7, the complete variable domain is GAGVSQSPSNKVTEKGKDVELRCDPISGHTALYWYRQSLGQGLEFLIYFQGNSAPDKSGLPSDRFSAERTGGSVSTLTIQRTQQEDSAVYLCASSLATTSGAYEQYFGPGTRLTVT.

This clonotype was observed once. A much larger clone is a single base away; this may be a read error. The J gene is TRBJ1-5, the V gene TRBV30, with no clear D. Per germline, CDR1 GTSNPN and CDR2 SVGIG (reference sequence). The V and J ends lost 5 bases and 4 bases respectively, with 12 bases between them. The CDR3 is 13 residues long. CDR3 DNA: TGTGCCTGGGGACTTGCCCCAAATCAGCCCCAGCATTTT. This translates into CAWGLAPNQPQHF. The full variable domain, its missing parts supplied by reference TRBV30 and TRBJ1-5, is SQTIHQWPATLVQPVGSPLSLECTVEGTSNPNLYWYRQAAGRGLQLLFYSVGIGQISSEVPQNLSASRPQDRQFILSSKKLLLSDSGFYLCAWGLAPNQPQHFGDGTRLSIL.

This clonotype was seen more than once but under ten times. The chain employs TRBV5-1 and TRBJ1-4; the match to TRBD1 covers 9 bases. This CDR3 region has 16 residues. V shed 4 bases and J 2 bases; nucleotides not matched to a gene: 6. The germline CDR1 and CDR2 sequences are SGHRS and YFSETQ. The CDR3 loop is CASSVDRGGTNEKLFF. CDR3 coding DNA: TGCGCCAGCAGCGTGGACAGGGGTGGTACTAATGAAAAACTGTTTTTT.